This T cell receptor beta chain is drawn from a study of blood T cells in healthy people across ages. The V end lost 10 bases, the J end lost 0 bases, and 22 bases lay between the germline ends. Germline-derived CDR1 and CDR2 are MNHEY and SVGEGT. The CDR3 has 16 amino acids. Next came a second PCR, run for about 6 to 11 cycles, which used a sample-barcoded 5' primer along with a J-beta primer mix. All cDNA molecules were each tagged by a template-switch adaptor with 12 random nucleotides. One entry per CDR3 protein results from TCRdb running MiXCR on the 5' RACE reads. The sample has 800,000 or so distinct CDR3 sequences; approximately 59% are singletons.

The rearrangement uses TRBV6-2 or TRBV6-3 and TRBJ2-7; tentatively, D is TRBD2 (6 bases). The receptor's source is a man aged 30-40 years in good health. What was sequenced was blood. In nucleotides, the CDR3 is TGTGCCAACAGCCGCGTAATGGGGGGACCCTCCTACGAGCAGTACTTC. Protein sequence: CANSRVMGGPSYEQYF.